This is a list of T cell receptor beta chains from one sample in a study of T-cell memory formation after mild COVID-19. TCRdb called the 5' RACE reads again in MiXCR, with one record for every CDR3 protein. The data contain about 470,000 distinct CDR3 sequences, 20% to 25% of them singletons. Source material: PBMCs or a T cell subset sorted from them (not recorded which). Every receptor here comes from an adult woman who had mild COVID-19 (a few samples of this study predate the infection). Cell type and time point are not known. Both conserved end residues are part of each CDR3. D genes are given only for firm matches. The size entry is marked missing in some rows and otherwise reads once, few, many or a size class.

CDR3aa,CDR3nt,abundance,v_gene,j_gene,d_gene
CASSLVGGSGNEQFF,TGTGCCAGCAGCTTAGTTGGCGGGAGCGGGAATGAGCAGTTCTTC,many,TRBV7-2,TRBJ2-1,TRBD2
CASSKAPGIAETQYF,TGTGCCAGCAGCAAAGCCCCTGGAATTGCGGAGACCCAGTACTTC,few,TRBV21-1,TRBJ2-5,.
CASSVGPGTSGTGELFF,TGTGCCAGCAGCGTAGGTCCTGGGACTAGCGGTACCGGGGAGCTGTTTTTT,once,TRBV9,TRBJ2-2,TRBD2
CASSQERRGPGEQFF,TGTGCCAGCAGCCAAGAGCGCAGGGGGCCCGGTGAGCAGTTCTTC,.,TRBV4-2,TRBJ2-1,TRBD1
CASSPLAGGSNEQFF,TGCGCCAGCAGCCCACTAGCGGGGGGGAGCAATGAGCAGTTCTTC,.,TRBV5-1,TRBJ2-1,TRBD2
CASSSPGLAGSTDTQYF,TGCGCCAGCAGCTCCCCGGGACTAGCGGGGAGCACAGATACGCAGTATTTT,.,TRBV5-1,TRBJ2-3,TRBD2
CASSLYRTRETQYF,TGTGCCAGCAGTTTATACAGGACGCGAGAGACCCAGTACTTC,.,TRBV28,TRBJ2-5,.
CASSVEPTVVQPQHF,TGTGCCAGCAGCGTAGAGCCGACAGTAGTCCAGCCCCAGCATTTT,.,TRBV9,TRBJ1-5,.
CATSGAGAFGYTF,TGTGCCACCAGCGGTGCAGGGGCGTTTGGCTACACCTTC,.,TRBV15,TRBJ1-2,.
CASSPMTSSDTQYF,TGCGCCAGCAGCCCGATGACTAGCTCGGATACGCAGTATTTT,many,TRBV5-1,TRBJ2-3,TRBD2
CASSLEGTVNTGELFF,TGTGCCAGCAGCTTAGAAGGGACAGTAAACACCGGGGAGCTGTTTTTT,.,TRBV11-2,TRBJ2-2,TRBD1
CASSRDRGEQETQYF,TGTGCCAGCAGTCGGGACAGGGGAGAACAAGAGACCCAGTACTTC,.,TRBV27,TRBJ2-5,TRBD1
CASRRADTGGDGELFF,TGTGCCAGCAGACGAGCCGATACAGGGGGCGACGGGGAGCTGTTTTTT,.,TRBV7-9,TRBJ2-2,TRBD1
CASSDLGKSTDTQYF,TGTGCCAGCAGTGATTTGGGGAAGAGCACAGATACGCAGTATTTT,.,TRBV2,TRBJ2-3,.
CASSGTGGRAQHF,TGTGCCAGCAGCGGAACCGGGGGTCGGGCCCAGCATTTT,few,TRBV12-3/TRBV12-4,TRBJ1-5,.
CASSQYPGRTLQETQYF,TGTGCCAGCAGCCAATACCCGGGACGGACCCTACAAGAGACCCAGTACTTC,few,TRBV6-5,TRBJ2-5,.
CASSQFTGTQSGVVGQYF,TGCGCCAGCAGCCAATTCACCGGGACTCAAAGCGGGGTTGTTGGGCAGTACTTC,.,TRBV4-3,TRBJ2-7,TRBD2
CASSMYSGANVLTF,TGTGCCAGTAGTATGTACTCTGGGGCCAACGTCCTGACTTTC,few,TRBV19,TRBJ2-6,.
CASSPVPGTGNEQFF,TGTGCCAGCAGCCCAGTACCGGGTACCGGCAATGAGCAGTTCTTC,few,TRBV9,TRBJ2-1,.
CASTSRERDIQYF,TGTGCCAGTACGAGCAGGGAACGGGACATTCAGTACTTC,few,TRBV19,TRBJ2-4,.
CASSSGQGDEKLFF,TGTGCCAGCAGTTCTGGACAGGGCGATGAAAAACTGTTTTTT,.,TRBV6-5,TRBJ1-4,TRBD1
CASSLVGGRATEETQYF,TGTGCCAGCAGTTTAGTGGGCGGGAGGGCCACTGAAGAGACCCAGTACTTC,few,TRBV12-3/TRBV12-4,TRBJ2-5,TRBD2
CSARGEAHRADTQYF,TGCAGTGCTAGAGGGGAAGCTCATAGGGCAGATACGCAGTATTTT,few,TRBV20-1,TRBJ2-3,.
CASSETGRNEKLFF,TGTGCCAGCAGTGAAACAGGGCGTAATGAAAAACTGTTTTTT,.,TRBV25-1,TRBJ1-4,.
CASSYRTPAYEQYF,TGCGCCAGCAGCTACCGGACTCCTGCCTACGAGCAGTACTTC,.,TRBV4-1,TRBJ2-7,.
CASRGGPNSEQFF,TGTGCCAGCCGTGGGGGTCCTAACTCCGAGCAGTTCTTC,few,TRBV6-5,TRBJ2-1,.
CASSSPGTAVSREKLFF,TGTGCCAGCAGTTCCCCCGGGACGGCCGTGAGTCGAGAAAAACTGTTTTTT,.,TRBV27,TRBJ1-4,.
CASSLTGGYTEAFF,TGTGCCAGCAGCTTAACAGGGGGGTACACTGAAGCTTTCTTT,few,TRBV7-3,TRBJ1-1,.
CATSTEEGEQYF,TGTGCCACCAGCACAGAGGAAGGCGAGCAGTACTTC,few,TRBV15,TRBJ2-7,.
CASYLTVTAIGGANVLTF,TGTGCCAGCTACTTGACAGTTACCGCCATTGGAGGGGCCAACGTCCTGACTTTC,few,TRBV30,TRBJ2-6,.
CASRGTGLNQPQHF,TGTGCCAGCAGAGGGACAGGGTTAAATCAGCCCCAGCATTTT,.,TRBV6-5,TRBJ1-5,TRBD1
CASSYESRGLPNTGELFF,TGTGCCAGCAGTTACGAGTCTCGTGGCCTACCGAACACCGGGGAGCTGTTTTTT,few,TRBV6-5,TRBJ2-2,.
CASRPQSAYEQYF,TGCGCCAGCAGACCCCAGTCGGCATACGAGCAGTACTTC,.,TRBV5-1,TRBJ2-7,.
CASSRGVGAGDTEAFF,TGTGCCAGCAGCCGTGGGGTCGGGGCAGGGGACACTGAAGCTTTCTTT,.,TRBV5-4,TRBJ1-1,.
CATGQSGGETQYF,TGTGCCACCGGGCAGAGCGGGGGGGAGACCCAGTACTTC,.,TRBV15,TRBJ2-5,TRBD2
CASSQGPSGSYEQYF,TGTGCCAGCAGCCAAGGTCCTAGCGGCTCCTACGAGCAGTACTTC,.,TRBV3-1,TRBJ2-7,TRBD2
CASSKGAATADTQYF,TGTGCCAGTAGTAAAGGAGCTGCGACGGCAGATACGCAGTATTTT,.,TRBV19,TRBJ2-3,.
CASRYKLAGLRGYEQFF,TGTGCAAGTCGCTACAAATTAGCGGGACTTCGAGGTTATGAGCAGTTCTTC,.,TRBV12-2,TRBJ2-1,.
CASRRPGINGYTF,TGTGCCAGCAGAAGACCGGGGATTAATGGCTACACCTTC,.,TRBV5-5,TRBJ1-2,.
CSVGLGTDTEAFF,TGCAGCGTGGGCCTGGGGACAGACACTGAAGCTTTCTTT,.,TRBV29-1,TRBJ1-1,TRBD1
CASSLADGAVEAFF,TGCGCCAGCAGCTTGGCCGACGGGGCTGTTGAAGCTTTCTTT,.,TRBV5-1,TRBJ1-1,.
CASSPVLTSGEVGTDTQYF,TGTGCCAGCAGCCCAGTCCTGACTAGCGGGGAGGTTGGCACAGATACGCAGTATTTT,.,TRBV7-9,TRBJ2-3,TRBD2
CASSPEGAAGEQYF,TGTGCCAGCAGCCCAGAGGGGGCGGCTGGCGAGCAGTACTTC,.,TRBV9,TRBJ2-7,TRBD1
CSAPTSGNNEQFF,TGCAGTGCTCCGACTAGCGGGAACAATGAGCAGTTCTTC,.,TRBV20-1,TRBJ2-1,TRBD2
CASSSRQVFYIQYF,TGTGCCAGCAGTTCCCGACAGGTTTTTTACATTCAGTACTTC,.,TRBV12-3/TRBV12-4,TRBJ2-4,.
CASSYSPGGRSPLHF,TGTGCCAGCAGTTATTCGCCAGGAGGTCGGTCACCCCTCCACTTT,few,TRBV27,TRBJ1-6,.
CSASDLSRPYEQYF,TGCAGTGCTAGCGACTTGAGCCGGCCCTACGAGCAGTACTTC,few,TRBV20-1,TRBJ2-7,.
CSASGTTNYGYTF,TGCAGTGCCAGCGGGACGACCAACTATGGCTACACCTTC,few,TRBV20-1,TRBJ1-2,.
CASSKRQNKHGTDTQYF,TGTGCCAGCAGCAAAAGACAGAACAAACATGGCACAGATACGCAGTATTTT,few,TRBV7-3,TRBJ2-3,.
CASTLGAQGGREQYF,TGTGCCAGCACCTTAGGAGCACAGGGCGGTCGCGAGCAGTACTTC,.,TRBV7-9,TRBJ2-7,.
CASSLDSGSSYEQYF,TGTGCCAGCAGCTTGGATAGCGGGAGCTCCTACGAGCAGTACTTC,.,TRBV5-5,TRBJ2-7,TRBD2
CAISALAGADNEQFF,TGTGCCATCAGTGCGCTAGCGGGGGCCGACAATGAGCAGTTCTTC,.,TRBV10-3,TRBJ2-1,TRBD2
CASSWTGGSYNEQFF,TGCGCCAGCAGCTGGACAGGCGGGTCCTACAATGAGCAGTTCTTC,.,TRBV5-1,TRBJ2-1,TRBD1
CSARDPGGRVETQYF,TGCAGTGCTAGAGATCCCGGTGGGAGGGTTGAGACCCAGTACTTC,.,TRBV20-1,TRBJ2-5,TRBD2
CASSLAEIPGANVLTF,TGTGCCAGCAGCTTGGCAGAGATACCTGGGGCCAACGTCCTGACTTTC,many,TRBV5-5,TRBJ2-6,.
CATSAGYQETQYF,TGTGCCACCAGTGCGGGGTACCAAGAGACCCAGTACTTC,.,TRBV24-1,TRBJ2-5,.
CASSYVPRLAGDEQYF,TGTGCCAGCAGTTATGTTCCGCGGCTAGCGGGAGACGAGCAGTACTTC,few,TRBV6-2/TRBV6-3,TRBJ2-7,TRBD2
CASSFNLGNTEAFF,TGTGCCAGCAGTTTTAATTTAGGGAACACTGAAGCTTTCTTT,.,TRBV27,TRBJ1-1,.
CASSLAGQGDGYTF,TGCGCCAGCAGCTTGGCCGGACAGGGGGACGGCTACACCTTC,.,TRBV5-1,TRBJ1-2,TRBD1